These 25 T cell receptor beta chains share one sample of origin, sequenced in a study of cytomegalovirus exposure and HLA in healthy donors. The PCR made use of 60 Vbeta and 13 Jbeta primers. Measured with immunoSEQ multiplex PCR; TCRdb has only the in-frame clones, and not every one. The sample carries 150,000 to 200,000 clones, 65% to 80% recorded once. Sequenced: PBMCs. All receptors derive from a man younger than 30 in good health and CMV-seropositive.

The chain recombines TRBV11-2 with TRBJ2-3, with D possibly being TRBD2 (6 bases). This CDR3 comprises 13 residues. V was trimmed by 6 bases and J by 0 bases, leaving 7 bases between them. The germline V gene encodes CDR1 SGHAT and CDR2 FQNNGV. The CDR3 region has the DNA TGTGCCAGCAGACGGGGGAGCACAGATACGCAGTATTTT. It translates to CASRRGSTDTQYF.

The chain has TRBV6-5 and TRBJ1-1; D gene ambiguous. Germline-derived CDR1 and CDR2 are MNHEY and SVGAGI. This CDR3 contains 14 residues. Between the trimmed V and J ends, which lost 0 bases and 1 base, there was a span of 6 bases. The chain's CDR3 is CASSYSRGNTEAFF. The CDR3 bases are TGTGCCAGCAGTTACTCTCGGGGGAACACTGAAGCTTTCTTT.

The chain employs TRBV13 and TRBJ2-5; TRBD2 aligns across 12 bases. Losses at the gene ends were 5 bases for V and 2 bases for J; bases not matched to a gene: 6. This CDR3 region has 16 residues. CDR1 and CDR2 (germline): PRHDT, FYEKMQ (reference sequence). CDR3 sequence: CASSARLAGVQETQYF. The CDR3 DNA reads as TGTGCCAGCAGCGCCCGACTAGCGGGAGTGCAAGAGACCCAGTACTTC.

The J gene is TRBJ2-2, the V gene TRBV2; TRBD1 agrees at 8 bases. CDR1 is SNHLY, CDR2 FYNNEI, per germline. This CDR3 contains 18 residues. V dropped 4 bases and J dropped 7; count of bases not matched to a gene: 17. The CDR3 region is CASSVNQMAGGVGGELFF. The CDR3 DNA sequence: TGTGCCAGCAGTGTTAATCAAATGGCAGGGGGCGTGGGCGGGGAGCTGTTTTTT. Filled out from reference TRBV2 and TRBJ2-2, the complete variable domain reads EPEVTQTPSHQVTQMGQEVILRCVPISNHLYFYWYRQILGQKVEFLVSFYNNEISEKSEIFDDQFSVERPDGSNFTLKIRSTKLEDSAMYFCASSVNQMAGGVGGELFFGEGSRLTVL.

This CDR3 reads CASSERQGFGYGYTF. The DNA of the CDR3 is TGTGCCAGCAGTGAACGACAGGGGTTCGGCTATGGCTACACCTTC. J is TRBJ1-2 and V is TRBV6-1; 8 bases fit TRBD1. This CDR3 is 15 amino acids long. V lost 2 bases to trimming and J lost 4 bases; unmatched junction nucleotides: 6. Germline CDR1 and CDR2: MNHNS and SASEGT.

This sequence joins TRBV11-3 and TRBJ2-6, with D perhaps TRBD2 (6 bases). The CDR3 spans 17 residues. Trimming cost V 5 bases and J 4 bases, with 18 bases left between them. The germline CDR1 and CDR2 sequences are SGHNT and YENEEA. The CDR3: CASSPGTGEAGANVLTF. CDR3 nucleotide sequence: TGTGCCAGCAGCCCAGGGACGGGGGAGGCCGGGGCCAACGTCCTGACTTTC.

The CDR3 sequence is CASSFYAAQRTNTQYF. The CDR3 DNA reads TGTGCCAGCAGTTTTTACGCGGCCCAACGCACGAATACGCAGTATTTT. The chain carries TRBV27 and TRBJ2-3; D not resolved. CDR1 and CDR2 (germline): MNHEY, SMNVEV (reference sequence). Trimming took off 3 bases at V and 7 bases at J, with 20 bases between the two ends. There are 16 residues in the CDR3.

The V call is TRBV29-1, the J call TRBJ2-1; TRBD1 aligns across 8 bases. This CDR3 is 13 amino acids long. J lost 6 bases, V lost 7 bases, and 8 bases had no gene match. CDR1 SQVTM and CDR2 ANQGSEA come from the germline V gene. The CDR3 sequence is CSAAGTGFNEQFF. The CDR3 nucleotides read TGCAGCGCAGCCGGGACAGGTTTCAATGAGCAGTTCTTC.

The chain combines TRBV7-8 with TRBJ2-3, with 7 positions matching TRBD2. The CDR3 has 15 residues. The ends lost 0 bases at V and 4 bases at J; junction bases unmatched: 4. Looked up from germline, CDR1 is SGHVS and CDR2 is FQNEAQ. The chain's CDR3 is CASSLALREADTQYF. The CDR3 region has the DNA TGTGCCAGCAGCTTAGCTTTACGGGAGGCAGATACGCAGTATTTT.

The chain has TRBV18 and TRBJ2-3, with 7 bases fitting TRBD2. The CDR3 has 15 residues. Germline assignment: CDR1 KGHSH and CDR2 LQKENI. Trimming cost V 0 bases and J 4 bases; bases outside gene matches: 4. DNA of the CDR3: TGTGCCAGCTCACCACCGATGGCGGGAGCAGATACGCAGTATTTT. It yields the protein CASSPPMAGADTQYF.

This clone appeared a single time. The chain employs TRBV28 and TRBJ2-1; D gene ambiguous. Germline CDR1 reads MDHEN; CDR2 reads SYDVKM. V was clipped by 2 bases and J by 2 bases, with 4 bases between them. The CDR3 is 13 residues long. CDR3 loop: CASSLATYNEQFF. CDR3 DNA sequence: TGTGCCAGCAGTTTAGCGACCTACAATGAGCAGTTCTTC.

The J gene is TRBJ2-3, the V gene TRBV2, with 8 bases matching TRBD2. The germline V gene has CDR1 SNHLY and CDR2 FYNNEI. There are 13 residues in the CDR3. With 7 bases clipped from V and 2 bases from J, the junction kept 2 bases outside the gene matches. CDR3 sequence: CASTSGYTDTQYF. DNA for the CDR3: TGTGCCAGCACTAGCGGGTACACAGATACGCAGTATTTT.

This clone was counted many times. J is TRBJ1-2 and V is TRBV6-5; D is undetermined. Trimming cost V 8 bases and J 0 bases, with 7 bases left between them. CDR3 length: 12 residues. Germline-derived CDR1 and CDR2 are MNHEY and SVGAGI. The CDR3 sequence: CASSGSNYGYTF. DNA of the CDR3: TGTGCCAGCTCGGGGTCTAACTATGGCTACACCTTC.

The CDR3 loop is CSVEDGSGTQYF. DNA for the CDR3: TGCAGCGTTGAAGACGGTAGCGGAACGCAGTATTTT. The chain has TRBV29-1 and TRBJ2-3, with D possibly matching TRBD2 (6 bases). The V end was cut by 0 bases, the J end by 9 bases, with 10 bases between. The CDR3 consists of 12 residues. Germline V gives CDR1 SQVTM, CDR2 ANQGSEA.

Only a few counts were recorded for this clone. This chain joins TRBV19 and TRBJ1-5; possible D gene TRBD1, 6 bases. This CDR3 is 17 amino acids long. Deletions cut 3 bases from V and 3 bases from J, with 18 bases between. Germline CDR1 reads LNHDA; CDR2 reads SQIVND (reference sequence). CDR3 nucleotide sequence: TGTGCCAGTAGTATCGCACAGGGTGGGTCGAACAATCAGCCCCAGCATTTT. As protein: CASSIAQGGSNNQPQHF.

V gene TRBV10-1 combines with J gene TRBJ1-5; TRBD1 agrees at 11 bases. J gave up 6 bases and V 10 bases, and 14 bases lay outside the gene matches. CDR1 WNHNN and CDR2 SYGVQD come from the germline V gene (reference sequence). The CDR3 has 16 amino acids. The CDR3 DNA follows: TGCGCCATCGGGGGGCGGACAGGGGGCAACGGTCAGCCCCAGCATTTT. Its protein product is CAIGGRTGGNGQPQHF.

The gene calls are TRBV28 and TRBJ2-1; 9 nucleotides agree with TRBD1. The CDR3 covers 16 residues. Germline V gives CDR1 MDHEN, CDR2 SYDVKM. Germline trimming cut 5 bases from V and 6 bases from J; bases unmatched to any gene: 11. The chain's CDR3 is CASSQYRDRVRNEQFF. CDR3 sequence (DNA): TGTGCCAGCAGTCAGTACCGGGACAGGGTTCGCAATGAGCAGTTCTTC. The full variable domain, completed using reference TRBV28 and TRBJ2-1, is DVKVTQSSRYLVKRTGEKVFLECVQDMDHENMFWYRQDPGLGLRLIYFSYDVKMKEKGDIPEGYSVSREKKERFSLILESASTNQTSMYLCASSQYRDRVRNEQFFGPGTRLTVL.

The V and J genes are TRBV6-1 and TRBJ2-7, with 9 bases aligning to TRBD2. V shed 7 bases, J shed 0 bases, and the junction held 7 bases outside the gene matches. The CDR3 has 15 amino acids. Germline CDR1 MNHNS, CDR2 SASEGT. The CDR3 region is CASTKLAGGSYEQYV. Here the CDR3 DNA reads TGTGCCAGCACCAAACTAGCGGGCGGCTCCTACGAGCAGTACGTC.

V and J are TRBV28 and TRBJ1-1, with a weak D call TRBD1 (6 bases). Germline CDR1 reads MDHEN; CDR2 reads SYDVKM. Trimming shortened V by 8 bases and J by 0 bases, and 19 bases separated the two germline ends. The CDR3 spans 16 residues. For the CDR3, the DNA is TGTGCCAGCCGGGAGGGGGGGAAGGGGATGAACACTGAAGCTTTCTTT. Its translation is CASREGGKGMNTEAFF.

This clone appeared many times. Within the sample, other DNA sequences also encode this same CDR3. The rearrangement links TRBV6-5 to TRBJ2-3, with D perhaps matching TRBD2 (6 bases). Trimming stripped 5 bases from V and 1 base from J, with 7 bases between. This CDR3 has 13 residues. Per the germline V gene, CDR1 is MNHEY and CDR2 is SVGAGI. This CDR3 is CASSKRGTDTQYF. CDR3 nucleotide sequence: TGTGCCAGCAGTAAGCGGGGCACAGATACGCAGTATTTT.

The chain employs TRBV9 and TRBJ1-2; 9 nucleotides match TRBD1. From germline, CDR1 is SGDLS and CDR2 YYNGEE. CDR3 length: 15 amino acids. J lost 8 bases, V lost 3 bases, and 11 bases had no gene match. The CDR3 here is CASSASGTGIEGYTF. CDR3 sequence (DNA): TGTGCCAGCAGCGCGTCCGGGACAGGGATAGAAGGCTACACCTTC.

This clone was seen more than once but under ten times. This sequence joins TRBV2 and TRBJ1-5; TRBD1 aligns across 9 bases. Germline assignment: CDR1 SNHLY and CDR2 FYNNEI. The length of the CDR3 is 12 residues. V trimming: 8 bases; J trimming: 12 bases; junction bases outside the gene matches: 8. CDR3 residues: CASSAGTGFQHF. DNA for the CDR3: TGTGCCAGCTCCGCCGGGACAGGGTTCCAGCATTTT.

V usage is TRBV19 and J usage is TRBJ1-5; D gene unclear. Trimming cost V 1 base and J 6 bases, with 13 bases left between them. Looked up from germline, CDR1 is LNHDA and CDR2 is SQIVND (reference sequence). The CDR3 consists of 15 residues. The CDR3 DNA is TGTGCCAGTAGTATAGGTGAGGTGGTGCGTCAGCCCCAGCATTTT. As protein: CASSIGEVVRQPQHF. Drawing the rest from reference TRBV19 and TRBJ1-5, the complete variable domain is DGGITQSPKYLFRKEGQNVTLSCEQNLNHDAMYWYRQDPGQGLRLIYYSQIVNDFQKGDIAEGYSVSREKKESFPLTVTSAQKNPTAFYLCASSIGEVVRQPQHFGDGTRLSIL.

V is TRBV6-5 and J is TRBJ1-2, with D perhaps matching TRBD1 (6 bases). The ends were cut back, 2 bases at V and 7 bases at J, with 11 bases in the middle. Germline lookup yields CDR1 MNHEY and CDR2 SVGAGI. The CDR3 has 13 amino acids. CDR3 DNA: TGTGCCAGCAGTTACGTCCGGGACATTGGCTACACCTTC. It translates to CASSYVRDIGYTF.

V usage is TRBV30 and J usage is TRBJ1-5; TRBD1 aligns across 8 bases. Germline CDR1 and CDR2: GTSNPN and SVGIG (reference sequence). The CDR3 spans 13 residues. The junction had 3 bases not matched to a gene; V was cut back by 7 bases and J by 1 base. The CDR3 protein is CASQGGSNQPQHF. The CDR3 DNA reads TGTGCCTCACAGGGGGGGAGCAATCAGCCCCAGCATTTT. Using reference TRBV30 and TRBJ1-5 for the parts outside the CDR3, the full variable domain is SQTIHQWPATLVQPVGSPLSLECTVEGTSNPNLYWYRQAAGRGLQLLFYSVGIGQISSEVPQNLSASRPQDRQFILSSKKLLLSDSGFYLCASQGGSNQPQHFGDGTRLSIL.